This T cell receptor beta chain appears in the sequencing data of a study of regulatory and conventional T cells in RAG deficiency. V dropped 6 bases and J dropped 3; count of bases not matched to a gene: 2. This CDR3 is 12 amino acids long. The repertoire was sequenced with immunoSEQ multiplex PCR; TCRdb's copy has only in-frame clones and lacks some. Of under 30,000 clones listed, 75% to 95% are singletons. The sorted regulatory T cells were CD4+, CD25-high and CD127-low, with genomic DNA sequenced. A further study also used this sample, focusing on regulatory T cells. That source adds: The PCR used 52 TRBV and 13 TRBJ primers.

V usage is TRBV5-3 and J usage is TRBJ2-5; 7 bases map to TRBD2. TRBV5-3 is marked as an open reading frame, function uncertain. The clonotype originates from a human donor in good health. Sequenced sample: Tregs sorted from blood. The CDR3 protein is CARIAGEETQYF. The DNA for the CDR3 is TGTGCCAGAATTGCGGGGGAAGAGACCCAGTACTTC.